This is a list of T cell receptor beta chains from one sample in a study of CD8+ T cells in alopecia areata. Using immunoSEQ multiplex PCR, the repertoire was profiled, and TCRdb retains in-frame clones only, with some absent. The sample holds 87,000 or so clones, around three quarters seen once. The sample in question was CD8+ T cells sorted from blood, obtained between weeks 43 and 45, from a patient treated with tofacitinib. Receptor source: a human donor with alopecia areata. CDR3s include the opening cysteine and the closing phenylalanine or tryptophan. Each record gives: D gene, clone size, V gene, J gene, CDR3 protein, CDR3 DNA. The D gene is left open where the match is weak. Only part of the rows carry a size: once, few, many, or a class if the clone is expanded.

D: TRBD2
size: .
V: TRBV19
J: TRBJ2-7
CDR3: CASSISRGAYEQYF
DNA: TGTGCCAGTAGTATCAGCCGGGGGGCCTACGAGCAGTACTTC

D: .
size: .
V: TRBV19
J: TRBJ2-1
CDR3: CASSHRTPREQFF
DNA: TGTGCCAGTAGCCACCGGACTCCGCGGGAGCAGTTCTTC

D: .
size: .
V: TRBV15
J: TRBJ2-3
CDR3: CATSLSTTDTQYF
DNA: TGTGCCACCAGCCTTTCCACCACAGATACGCAGTATTTT

D: .
size: .
V: TRBV15
J: TRBJ2-7
CDR3: CATSRDRSRWDEQYF
DNA: TGTGCCACCAGCAGAGATCGTAGTCGGTGGGACGAGCAGTACTTC

D: .
size: .
V: TRBV11-1
J: TRBJ1-1
CDR3: CASSFPEGNTEAFF
DNA: TGTGCCAGCAGCTTCCCGGAGGGTAACACTGAAGCTTTCTTT

D: TRBD2
size: .
V: TRBV7-2
J: TRBJ2-1
CDR3: CASTALAGGSNEQFF
DNA: TGTGCCAGCACCGCACTAGCGGGGGGGTCGAATGAGCAGTTCTTC

D: .
size: few
V: TRBV29-1
J: TRBJ1-2
CDR3: CSVVSGDDYGYTF
DNA: TGCAGCGTTGTTTCAGGGGACGACTATGGCTACACCTTC

D: .
size: .
V: TRBV19
J: TRBJ2-1
CDR3: CASSIGPGNEQFF
DNA: TGTGCCAGTAGTATAGGTCCGGGGAATGAGCAGTTCTTC

D: .
size: .
V: TRBV4-3
J: TRBJ2-6
CDR3: CASSQDEGTGANVLTF
DNA: TGCGCCAGCAGCCAAGATGAGGGGACGGGGGCCAACGTCCTGACTTTC

D: .
size: .
V: TRBV2
J: TRBJ2-7
CDR3: CASSDPRADYEQYF
DNA: TGTGCCAGCAGTGATCCCAGGGCCGACTACGAGCAGTACTTC

D: .
size: .
V: TRBV7-8
J: TRBJ2-1
CDR3: CASSLAPDEQFF
DNA: TGTGCCAGCAGCTTAGCTCCTGATGAGCAGTTCTTC

D: .
size: .
V: TRBV5-6
J: TRBJ2-3
CDR3: CASSRGGDTQYF
DNA: TGTGCCAGCAGCAGAGGGGGAGATACGCAGTATTTT

D: .
size: .
V: TRBV7-9
J: TRBJ1-1
CDR3: CASSLALRQGATEAFF
DNA: TGTGCCAGCAGCTTAGCGCTTAGGCAGGGAGCGACTGAAGCTTTCTTT

D: TRBD1
size: few
V: TRBV19
J: TRBJ1-2
CDR3: CASGQGSVGYTF
DNA: TGTGCCAGTGGACAGGGTTCGGTTGGCTACACCTTC

D: TRBD1
size: .
V: TRBV9
J: TRBJ2-1
CDR3: CASSSHRGFDEQFF
DNA: TGTGCCAGCAGCTCACACAGGGGGTTCGATGAGCAGTTCTTC

D: TRBD1
size: .
V: TRBV7-3
J: TRBJ2-1
CDR3: CASSPGTGPRNEQFF
DNA: TGTGCCAGCAGCCCGGGGACAGGCCCGCGGAATGAGCAGTTCTTC

D: .
size: .
V: TRBV21-1
J: TRBJ2-5
CDR3: CASSGPTGFQETQYF
DNA: TGTGCCAGCAGCGGCCCAACGGGATTTCAAGAGACCCAGTACTTC

D: .
size: .
V: TRBV5-4
J: TRBJ2-7
CDR3: CASSPDGTYEQYF
DNA: TGTGCCAGCAGCCCGGACGGAACCTACGAGCAGTACTTC

D: TRBD1
size: .
V: TRBV7-2
J: TRBJ1-2
CDR3: CASRGEAGTDYGYTF
DNA: TGTGCCAGCAGAGGGGAGGCCGGGACAGATTATGGCTACACCTTC

D: TRBD2
size: many
V: TRBV7-8
J: TRBJ2-3
CDR3: CASSLGSGGPRDTQYF
DNA: TGTGCCAGCAGCTTAGGTAGCGGGGGGCCGCGTGATACGCAGTATTTT

D: .
size: once
V: TRBV10-3
J: TRBJ1-1
CDR3: CAISEEGTEAFF
DNA: TGTGCCATCAGTGAGGAGGGGACAGAAGCTTTCTTT

D: .
size: .
V: TRBV11-1
J: TRBJ2-2
CDR3: CASSPKSPGELFF
DNA: TGTGCCAGCAGCCCTAAGAGCCCCGGGGAGCTGTTTTTT

D: TRBD2
size: .
V: TRBV6-4
J: TRBJ2-2
CDR3: CASTGRGERAGELFF
DNA: TGTGCCAGCACCGGACGGGGGGAACGGGCCGGGGAGCTGTTTTTT

D: .
size: .
V: TRBV19
J: TRBJ1-1
CDR3: CASSIAREGLDTEAFF
DNA: TGTGCCAGTAGTATAGCCAGGGAAGGCTTGGACACTGAAGCTTTCTTT

D: .
size: .
V: TRBV30
J: TRBJ1-5
CDR3: CAWNMGVQPQHF
DNA: TGTGCCTGGAATATGGGGGTTCAGCCCCAGCATTTT

D: .
size: .
V: TRBV7-9
J: TRBJ1-4
CDR3: CASSSGQQTNEKLFF
DNA: TGTGCCAGCAGCTCCGGACAGCAAACTAATGAAAAACTGTTTTTT

D: .
size: .
V: TRBV7-6
J: TRBJ2-3
CDR3: CASSPTGGETDTQYF
DNA: TGTGCCAGCAGCCCAACAGGCGGGGAGACAGATACGCAGTATTTT

D: TRBD1
size: .
V: TRBV5-1
J: TRBJ1-1
CDR3: CASSSHSTGRETEAFF
DNA: TGCGCCAGCAGCTCACACTCGACAGGGCGGGAAACTGAAGCTTTCTTT

D: .
size: once
V: TRBV9
J: TRBJ1-5
CDR3: CASSPGTGTENQPQHF
DNA: TGTGCCAGCAGCCCAGGAACCGGGACGGAAAATCAGCCCCAGCATTTT

D: .
size: .
V: TRBV11-2
J: TRBJ2-1
CDR3: CASSFGGFYNEQFF
DNA: TGTGCCAGCAGCTTTGGTGGTTTCTACAATGAGCAGTTCTTC

D: TRBD1
size: once
V: TRBV29-1
J: TRBJ2-2
CDR3: CSGQGDTGELFF
DNA: TGCAGCGGACAGGGGGACACCGGGGAGCTGTTTTTT

D: .
size: .
V: TRBV2
J: TRBJ2-6
CDR3: CASSNPLASGANVLTF
DNA: TGTGCCAGCAGTAATCCTCTTGCCTCTGGGGCCAACGTCCTGACTTTC

D: TRBD1
size: few
V: TRBV29-1
J: TRBJ2-7
CDR3: CSVESGGSYEQYF
DNA: TGCAGCGTTGAATCAGGGGGTTCCTACGAGCAGTACTTC

D: TRBD1
size: .
V: TRBV12-5
J: TRBJ1-1
CDR3: CASGSGGSTEAFF
DNA: TGTGCTAGTGGTTCAGGGGGGAGCACTGAAGCTTTCTTT

D: .
size: .
V: TRBV19
J: TRBJ2-2
CDR3: CASSLGSGELFF
DNA: TGTGCCAGTAGTTTGGGTTCGGGGGAGCTGTTTTTT

D: .
size: .
V: TRBV14
J: TRBJ2-4
CDR3: CASSPNPSLRNIQYF
DNA: TGTGCCAGCAGCCCGAACCCTAGCCTTCGGAACATTCAGTACTTC

D: .
size: few
V: TRBV29-1
J: TRBJ1-1
CDR3: CSARVVTNTEAFF
DNA: TGCAGCGCCCGGGTCGTGACGAACACTGAAGCTTTCTTT

D: .
size: .
V: TRBV23-1
J: TRBJ2-7
CDR3: CASSQSYSGAASYEQYF
DNA: TGCGCCAGCAGTCAATCCTACTCGGGGGCTGCGTCCTACGAGCAGTACTTC

D: TRBD2
size: .
V: TRBV11-2
J: TRBJ2-3
CDR3: CASSPWTGRSSTDTQYF
DNA: TGTGCCAGCAGCCCATGGACCGGGAGGTCTAGCACAGATACGCAGTATTTT

D: .
size: .
V: TRBV4-3
J: TRBJ1-3
CDR3: CASSPRASAFSGNTIYF
DNA: TGCGCCAGCAGCCCACGGGCCTCTGCCTTCTCTGGAAACACCATATATTTT

D: .
size: .
V: TRBV14
J: TRBJ1-3
CDR3: CASSQDRHPGNTIYF
DNA: TGTGCCAGCAGCCAAGATAGACACCCTGGAAACACCATATATTTT

D: TRBD1
size: few
V: TRBV7-8
J: TRBJ2-4
CDR3: CASSLDRDRLQNIQYF
DNA: TGTGCCAGCAGCTTAGACCGGGACAGACTACAAAACATTCAGTACTTC

D: .
size: few
V: TRBV19
J: TRBJ2-7
CDR3: CASRAGDAQYF
DNA: TGTGCCAGTAGGGCAGGGGATGCGCAGTACTTC

D: .
size: .
V: TRBV15
J: TRBJ1-2
CDR3: CATSSTVGGSYGYTF
DNA: TGTGCCACCAGCAGTACTGTGGGAGGGAGCTATGGCTACACCTTC

D: .
size: .
V: TRBV2
J: TRBJ1-1
CDR3: CASSHLGGEAFF
DNA: TGTGCCAGCAGTCACCTTGGGGGTGAAGCTTTCTTT

D: .
size: .
V: TRBV10-3
J: TRBJ2-2
CDR3: CAISESGRGDTGELFF
DNA: TGTGCCATCAGTGAGTCGGGTAGAGGAGACACCGGGGAGCTGTTTTTT

D: TRBD1
size: .
V: TRBV7-2
J: TRBJ2-7
CDR3: CASSLYRGLYEQYF
DNA: TGTGCCAGCAGCTTATACAGGGGGCTCTACGAGCAGTACTTC

D: TRBD1
size: .
V: TRBV4-3
J: TRBJ1-6
CDR3: CASSQVRGQGGSPLHF
DNA: TGCGCCAGCAGCCAAGTGAGGGGACAGGGAGGTTCACCCCTCCACTTT

D: TRBD1
size: .
V: TRBV15
J: TRBJ2-3
CDR3: CATSGITGAGFTDTQYF
DNA: TGTGCCACCAGCGGAATAACAGGGGCCGGCTTCACAGATACGCAGTATTTT

D: .
size: .
V: TRBV5-1
J: TRBJ2-1
CDR3: CASSLLFGQGRGNEQFF
DNA: TGCGCCAGCAGCTTGCTTTTTGGGCAGGGGAGGGGAAATGAGCAGTTCTTC

D: TRBD1
size: .
V: TRBV6-6
J: TRBJ1-2
CDR3: CASSGTGEGYTF
DNA: TGTGCCAGCAGCGGGACAGGGGAAGGCTACACCTTC

D: .
size: many
V: TRBV9
J: TRBJ1-2
CDR3: CASSPPGRSTNYGYTF
DNA: TGTGCCAGCAGCCCCCCGGGAAGATCAACTAACTATGGCTACACCTTC

D: .
size: .
V: TRBV7-6
J: TRBJ2-2
CDR3: CASSPSTGAGGELFF
DNA: TGTGCCAGCAGTCCAAGTACAGGCGCGGGCGGGGAGCTGTTTTTT

D: .
size: .
V: TRBV7-9
J: TRBJ1-4
CDR3: CASRQGSRDPDEKLFF
DNA: TGTGCCAGCAGGCAAGGGTCCAGGGATCCTGATGAAAAACTGTTTTTT

D: .
size: .
V: TRBV25-1
J: TRBJ2-1
CDR3: CASSESQRVTSSYNEQFF
DNA: TGTGCCAGCAGTGAATCCCAGCGGGTCACGTCCTCCTACAATGAGCAGTTCTTC

D: .
size: few
V: TRBV10-2
J: TRBJ1-4
CDR3: CASSNGQGKKLFF
DNA: TGCGCCAGCAGCAACGGGCAGGGGAAAAAACTGTTTTTT

D: TRBD1
size: .
V: TRBV18
J: TRBJ2-7
CDR3: CASSPSDRGPSSYEQYF
DNA: TGTGCCAGCTCACCATCCGACAGGGGTCCAAGCTCCTACGAGCAGTACTTC

D: .
size: .
V: TRBV29-1
J: TRBJ1-1
CDR3: CSANPWGRGEAFF
DNA: TGCAGCGCAAATCCATGGGGGAGAGGCGAAGCTTTCTTT

D: .
size: few
V: TRBV5-6
J: TRBJ2-7
CDR3: CASSPQQGYEQYF
DNA: TGTGCCAGCAGCCCTCAGCAGGGCTACGAGCAGTACTTC